The 19 T cell receptor beta chains listed next were all sequenced from one sample in a study of OX40 agonist ivuxolimab in advanced cancers. This table comes from immunoSEQ multiplex PCR, and its TCRdb copy is limited to in-frame clones, with some not included. The sample consists of approximately 90,000 clones, more than 75% of them appearing once. The sequencing used CD4+ or CD8+ T cells sorted from blood, collected in a trial of the OX40 agonist ivuxolimab. These receptors all come from an adult with an advanced solid tumor such as melanoma, head and neck, liver or kidney cancer.

The J gene is TRBJ2-1, the V gene TRBV9; a possible D gene is TRBD2 (5 bases). This CDR3 is built from 13 residues. Trimming took off 4 bases at V and 6 bases at J, with 11 bases between the two ends. The V gene's germline CDR1 is SGDLS and CDR2 YYNGEE. The CDR3 is CASSPTSINEQFF. The CDR3 DNA sequence: TGTGCCAGCAGCCCCACTAGTATCAATGAGCAGTTCTTC.

This sequence joins TRBV5-4 and TRBJ1-2, with no clear D. Germline assignment: CDR1 SGHNT and CDR2 YYREEE (reference sequence). V lost 3 bases to trimming and J lost 8 bases, with 17 bases between them. The CDR3 spans 14 residues. The CDR3 coding sequence is TGTGCCAGCAGCTCGCTCGGTCGGGAAATGGGCTACACCTTC. This translates into CASSSLGREMGYTF.

To note about this clone: The identical CDR3 is also encoded by other nucleotide sequences in the sample. The V and J genes are TRBV9 and TRBJ1-1, with TRBD1 identical over 8 bases. Germline CDR1 SGDLS, CDR2 YYNGEE. Trimming at V came to 1 base and at J to 4 bases, leaving 3 bases not matched to a gene. This CDR3 contains 14 residues. As DNA, the CDR3 is TGTGCCAGCAGCGTACAGGGGGCGAGCACTGAAGCTTTCTTT. Translated: CASSVQGASTEAFF.

In its sample, this clone was seen a few times. Relative to the germline gene, one junction end is altered; a read error may explain this. DNA for the CDR3: TGCGCCAGCAGCTTGGTGTCTAGCGGGGGTCCCACAAATACGCAGTATTTT. This gives the protein CASSLVSSGGPTNTQYF. The rearrangement uses TRBV5-1 and TRBJ2-3; 10 nucleotides agree with TRBD2. CDR1 SGHRS and CDR2 YFSETQ come from the germline V gene. The CDR3 covers 17 residues.

The chain links TRBV5-1 to TRBJ2-1; 11 nucleotides agree with TRBD2. This CDR3 is built from 15 residues. Germline CDR1 and CDR2: SGHRS and YFSETQ. J lost 7 bases, V lost 0 bases, and 3 bases had no gene match. CDR3 sequence: CASSLEASGGNEQFF. The CDR3 bases are TGCGCCAGCAGCTTGGAGGCTAGCGGGGGGAATGAGCAGTTCTTC.

This sequence joins TRBV9 and TRBJ2-1; no clear D gene. Deletions cut 1 base from V and 6 bases from J, with 14 bases between. The CDR3 length is 15 residues. Germline V CDR1 and CDR2: SGDLS, YYNGEE. CDR3 DNA sequence: TGTGCCAGCAGCGTATCCCCTGTGGTTGTCAATGAGCAGTTCTTC. Translating it yields CASSVSPVVVNEQFF.

V and J are TRBV2 and TRBJ1-1; D is perhaps TRBD1 (6 bases). Trimming shortened V by 6 bases and J by 0 bases, and 11 bases separated the two germline ends. Germline loops: CDR1 SNHLY, CDR2 FYNNEI. The CDR3 contains 14 residues. The CDR3 spells CASSEGVMNTEAFF. The CDR3 DNA sequence: TGTGCCAGCAGCGAGGGGGTTATGAACACTGAAGCTTTCTTT.

The chain uses TRBV5-1 and TRBJ2-1; D gene uncertain. CDR3 length: 16 residues. The germline V gene encodes CDR1 SGHRS and CDR2 YFSETQ. V lost 0 bases to trimming and J lost 3 bases, with 13 bases between them. This CDR3 reads CASSLGDKDVYNEQFF. CDR3 sequence (DNA): TGCGCCAGCAGCTTGGGCGATAAGGACGTCTACAATGAGCAGTTCTTC. Combining the CDR3 with reference TRBV5-1 and TRBJ2-1 gives the whole variable domain KAGVTQTPRYLIKTRGQQVTLSCSPISGHRSVSWYQQTPGQGLQFLFEYFSETQRNKGNFPGRFSGRQFSNSRSEMNVSTLELGDSALYLCASSLGDKDVYNEQFFGPGTRLTVL.

The rearrangement uses TRBV4-3 and TRBJ1-1, with D possibly TRBD1 on 5 matching bases. Trimming cost V 3 bases and J 1 base, with 6 bases left between them. This CDR3 is 13 amino acids long. Looked up from germline, CDR1 is LGHNA and CDR2 is YSLEER. The CDR3 sequence: CASSHQGNTEAFF. The CDR3 region has the DNA TGCGCCAGCAGCCATCAGGGGAACACTGAAGCTTTCTTT.

This chain joins TRBV11-2 and TRBJ1-1; D gene ambiguous. Germline CDR1 is SGHAT and CDR2 is FQNNGV. The CDR3 runs 13 residues. Trimming removed 0 bases from V and 4 bases from J, with 6 bases in between. The CDR3 here is CASSLELSTEAFF. CDR3 DNA sequence: TGTGCCAGCAGCTTAGAATTAAGCACTGAAGCTTTCTTT.

The rearrangement uses TRBV14 and TRBJ1-1; D is possibly TRBD1 (6 bases). Trimming left V 5 bases short and J 0 bases short, with 7 bases between. Germline loops: CDR1 SGHDN, CDR2 FVKESK. The CDR3 covers 13 residues. The CDR3 here is CASSTGMNTEAFF. The CDR3 nucleotides are TGTGCCAGCAGCACAGGGATGAACACTGAAGCTTTCTTT.

The V call is TRBV2, the J call TRBJ2-7, with D possibly being TRBD1 (5 bases). The CDR3 spans 13 residues. In germline, CDR1 is SNHLY, CDR2 FYNNEI. Trimming left V 5 bases short and J 3 bases short, with 11 bases between. In DNA form, the CDR3 reads TGTGCCAGCAGTCAAGGGGTCTTCTACGAGCAGTACTTC. As protein: CASSQGVFYEQYF.

CDR3 protein: CASSSQTGGVSYEQYF. The CDR3 DNA reads as TGTGCCAGCAGCAGCCAGACAGGCGGGGTCTCCTACGAGCAGTACTTC. J is TRBJ2-7 and V is TRBV7-6; D might be TRBD1 or TRBD2, each matching 6 bases. Trimming removed 5 bases from V and 0 bases from J, with 17 bases in between. From germline, CDR1 is SGHVS and CDR2 FNYEAQ. The CDR3 covers 16 residues.

The chain has TRBV5-4 and TRBJ2-7; unclear D gene. Trimming cost V 0 bases and J 3 bases, with 10 bases left between them. The CDR3 spans 14 residues. The germline V gene encodes CDR1 SGHNT and CDR2 YYREEE (reference sequence). The CDR3 coding sequence is TGTGCCAGCAGCTTGGTCGGTACGGACTACGAGCAGTACTTC. Protein: CASSLVGTDYEQYF.

The CDR3 DNA is TGTGCCAGCAGTTTGAGAAAGCGGGAGTTTTCCTACAATGAGCAGTTCTTC. The encoded protein is CASSLRKREFSYNEQFF. The genes are TRBV28 and TRBJ2-1; 8 nucleotides agree with TRBD2. Germline lookup yields CDR1 MDHEN and CDR2 SYDVKM. This CDR3 comprises 17 residues. The V and J ends lost 3 bases and 1 base, in that order; junction bases with no gene match: 8.

The gene calls are TRBV7-2 and TRBJ2-5; 9 bases map to TRBD1. The CDR3 sequence is 16 residues long. V gave up 5 bases and J gave up 5 bases; unmatched junction bases: 12. The germline gives CDR1 SGHTA, CDR2 FQGNSA. The CDR3 protein is CASSLEQGARGETQYF. CDR3 nucleotide sequence: TGTGCCAGCAGCCTAGAACAGGGGGCGCGGGGGGAGACCCAGTACTTC.

This clone was seen only a few times. The chain has TRBV7-9 and TRBJ2-5; 8 bases align to TRBD2. J gave up 5 bases and V 4 bases, and 12 bases lay outside the gene matches. Germline CDR1 SEHNR, CDR2 FQNEAQ (reference sequence). This CDR3 region has 16 residues. The CDR3 sequence: CASSSLGGASSETQYF. The CDR3, as DNA: TGTGCCAGCAGCTCTCTCGGGGGGGCATCTTCCGAGACCCAGTACTTC.

V gene TRBV19 combines with J gene TRBJ1-1; a possible D gene is TRBD1 (6 bases). The CDR3 has 13 residues. The germline V gene has CDR1 LNHDA and CDR2 SQIVND (reference sequence). V shed 6 bases and J shed 5 bases, with 13 bases lying between them. This CDR3 is CASSLNRETEAFF. CDR3 DNA: TGTGCCAGTAGCCTAAACAGGGAAACTGAAGCTTTCTTT. Filled out from reference TRBV19 and TRBJ1-1, the complete variable domain reads DGGITQSPKYLFRKEGQNVTLSCEQNLNHDAMYWYRQDPGQGLRLIYYSQIVNDFQKGDIAEGYSVSREKKESFPLTVTSAQKNPTAFYLCASSLNRETEAFFGQGTRLTVV.

The rearrangement uses TRBV27 and TRBJ1-5; tentative D call: TRBD1 (6 bases). This CDR3 comprises 15 residues. The V gene's germline CDR1 is MNHEY and CDR2 SMNVEV (reference sequence). Trimming removed 4 bases at V and 1 base at J, with 11 bases between. CDR3 region: CASSSLQGSNQPQHF. The CDR3 region has the DNA TGTGCCAGCAGTTCCTTGCAGGGGAGCAATCAGCCCCAGCATTTT.